The 29 T cell receptor beta chains in this list originate from one sample, sequenced in a study of blood T cell repertoires in COVID-19. TCRdb's copy holds only in-frame clones and misses some; the assay was immunoSEQ multiplex PCR. Here the sample spans a few hundred thousand clones, 80% to 85% being singletons. The sample taken for sequencing was peripheral blood. Receptors were obtained from a man between 60 and 70 years old with acute or convalescent COVID-19.

The V call is TRBV4-1, the J call TRBJ2-5; 8 nucleotides align to TRBD2. The CDR3 covers 16 residues. The V gene end was trimmed by 6 bases and the J gene end by 5 bases; junction bases not matched to a gene: 14. From germline, CDR1 is MGHRA and CDR2 YSYEKL. The CDR3 region has the DNA TGCGCCAGCAGGATTCTGGCGGCGGGGGGAAAGGAGACCCAGTACTTC. The encoded protein is CASRILAAGGKETQYF.

V gene TRBV7-9 combines with J gene TRBJ2-1; a possible D gene is TRBD2 (5 bases). The CDR3 covers 15 residues. Trimming shortened V by 0 bases and J by 7 bases, and 13 bases separated the two germline ends. Germline values: CDR1 SEHNR, CDR2 FQNEAQ (reference sequence). Written as DNA, the CDR3 is TGTGCCAGCAGCTTAGCGTTGGGAGATCGGAATGAGCAGTTCTTC. This gives the protein CASSLALGDRNEQFF.

The rearrangement joins TRBV5-6 to TRBJ1-2; 7 positions agree with TRBD1. The ends lost 2 bases at V and 5 bases at J; junction bases unmatched: 3. This CDR3 region has 13 residues. Per the germline V gene, CDR1 is SGHDT and CDR2 is YYEEEE. Here the CDR3 reads CASSFRDRYGYTF. In DNA form, the CDR3 reads TGTGCCAGCAGCTTCCGGGACAGATATGGCTACACCTTC.

This clone is a singleton in its sample. The chain recombines TRBV10-1 with TRBJ2-4, with D tentatively TRBD2 (6 bases). V shed 1 base and J shed 0 bases, with 19 bases lying between them. CDR3 size: 19 residues. Per the germline V gene, CDR1 is WNHNN and CDR2 is SYGVQD (reference sequence). The CDR3 reads CASSELILSGRLAKNIQYF. CDR3 bases: TGCGCCAGCAGTGAGTTGATTCTGAGTGGGAGGCTAGCCAAAAACATTCAGTACTTC.

The V call is TRBV7-9, the J call TRBJ1-1; no clear D gene. The germline V and J ends were trimmed by 3 bases and 4 bases, with 15 bases remaining between them. This CDR3 has 15 amino acids. In germline, CDR1 is SEHNR, CDR2 FQNEAQ (reference sequence). Here the CDR3 reads CASSLYPGRGTEAFF. CDR3 coding DNA: TGTGCCAGCAGCTTGTATCCGGGCCGGGGCACTGAAGCTTTCTTT. Variable domain in full (rest from reference TRBV7-9 and TRBJ1-1): DTGVSQNPRHKITKRGQNVTFRCDPISEHNRLYWYRQTLGQGPEFLTYFQNEAQLEKSRLLSDRFSAERPKGSFSTLEIQRTEQGDSAMYLCASSLYPGRGTEAFFGQGTRLTVV.

V gene TRBV5-1 combines with J gene TRBJ1-1, with TRBD1 matching 8 bases. The CDR3 has 13 residues. V shed 5 bases, J shed 4 bases, and the junction held 4 bases outside the gene matches. CDR1 and CDR2 from the germline V gene are SGHRS and YFSETQ. The CDR3 loop is CASSPDRGTEAFF. In DNA, the CDR3 is TGCGCCAGCAGTCCCGACAGGGGCACTGAAGCTTTCTTT.

CDR3 DNA: TGTGCCAGCAGTCGATTAGCGGGGGGCACAGATACGCAGTATTTT. Translating it yields CASSRLAGGTDTQYF. The chain combines TRBV2 with TRBJ2-3; 9 nucleotides agree with TRBD2. The J segment lost 1 base and the V segment lost 5 bases, leaving 4 bases of the junction unmatched. This CDR3 region has 15 residues. Germline V gene sequence: CDR1 SNHLY, CDR2 FYNNEI.

V usage is TRBV2 and J usage is TRBJ1-5; 10 bases fit TRBD1. The CDR3 sequence is 14 residues long. Trimming cost V 8 bases and J 2 bases; bases outside gene matches: 3. Germline V gene data show CDR1 as SNHLY and CDR2 as FYNNEI. The DNA for the CDR3 is TGTGCCAGCCTGGGGACAGGGGGCAATCAGCCCCAGCATTTT. It is translated as CASLGTGGNQPQHF.

The chain recombines TRBV19 with TRBJ2-5; D is possibly TRBD1 (6 bases). This CDR3 contains 14 residues. The V and J ends lost 2 bases and 4 bases respectively, with 11 bases between them. Per the germline V gene, CDR1 is LNHDA and CDR2 is SQIVND (reference sequence). The CDR3 nucleotides are TGTGCCAGTAGTATATCAGGGGCTTCAGAGACCCAGTACTTC. Translating it yields CASSISGASETQYF.

The rearrangement uses TRBV7-3 and TRBJ2-2, with TRBD2 identical over 8 bases. The CDR3 is made up of 17 amino acids. The ends lost 0 bases at V and 4 bases at J; junction bases unmatched: 7. From germline, CDR1 is SGHTA and CDR2 FQGTGA. The CDR3 spells CASSLTGASGFTGELFF. In DNA form, the CDR3 reads TGTGCCAGCAGCTTAACCGGGGCTAGCGGGTTCACCGGGGAGCTGTTTTTT.

Only a few counts were recorded for this clone. This chain links TRBV24-1 with TRBJ1-2; possibly TRBD1 for D (6 bases). CDR1 is KGHDR and CDR2 is SFDVKD in the germline V gene. This CDR3 comprises 13 residues. V was trimmed by 3 bases and J by 11 bases, leaving 15 bases between them. The CDR3 spells CATSDGQTGRYTF. In DNA form, the CDR3 reads TGTGCCACCAGTGATGGCCAAACAGGGCGATACACCTTC.

This chain connects TRBV20-1 to TRBJ2-3, with 10 positions matching TRBD2. Germline values: CDR1 DFQATT, CDR2 SNEGSKA (reference sequence). The CDR3 totals 14 residues. J was trimmed by 5 bases and V by 3 bases; bases with no gene match: 5. The CDR3 loop reads CSASLAGGGDTQYF. CDR3 nucleotides: TGCAGTGCTAGTTTAGCGGGAGGTGGAGATACGCAGTATTTT.

This rearrangement joins TRBV11-1 to TRBJ1-1; 9 bases agree with TRBD1. Germline V gene sequence: CDR1 SGHAT, CDR2 FQDESV (reference sequence). V trimming: 8 bases; J trimming: 3 bases; junction bases outside the gene matches: 7. The CDR3 is 14 amino acids. The CDR3 nucleotides are TGTGCCAGCCTTCGGACAGGGGTTTACACTGAAGCTTTCTTT. Its translation: CASLRTGVYTEAFF.

This clone has a single count. As DNA, the CDR3 is TGCAGCGTGCAGAACAAAAACATTCAGTACTTC. The encoded protein is CSVQNKNIQYF. The rearrangement links TRBV29-1 to TRBJ2-4; no definite D call. The V end lost 6 bases, the J end lost 3 bases, and 6 bases lay between the germline ends. The CDR3 is 11 residues long. The germline V gene encodes CDR1 SQVTM and CDR2 ANQGSEA.

This clone was seen just once. The V call is TRBV3-1 (or the pseudogene TRBV3-2), the J call TRBJ2-2, with 12 bases lining up with TRBD1. Germline CDR1 and CDR2: LGHDT and YNNKEL (reference sequence). This CDR3 is built from 19 residues. V gave up 2 bases and J gave up 5 bases; unmatched junction bases: 12. CDR3 protein: CASSQWASGTGGVTGELFF. CDR3 nucleotide sequence: TGTGCCAGCAGCCAATGGGCGTCCGGGACAGGGGGCGTTACCGGGGAGCTGTTTTTT.

This clone was observed a handful of times. V is TRBV29-1 and J is TRBJ2-7; D perhaps matches TRBD1 (5 bases). This CDR3 contains 15 residues. Germline CDR1 SQVTM, CDR2 ANQGSEA. V lost 4 bases to trimming and J lost 0 bases, with 16 bases between them. The CDR3 loop reads CSVGKGSPHSYEQYF. As DNA, the CDR3 is TGCAGCGTTGGTAAGGGGTCCCCCCACTCCTACGAGCAGTACTTC.

This clone was recorded a few times. The chain joins TRBV6-5 to TRBJ1-1; TRBD1 is a possible D gene (6 bases). The V and J ends lost 5 bases and 4 bases respectively, with 14 bases between them. The CDR3 runs to 14 residues. CDR1 and CDR2 from the germline V gene are MNHEY and SVGAGI. The CDR3 sequence is CASSPSGGPTEAFF. As DNA, the CDR3 is TGTGCCAGCAGTCCCTCGGGGGGGCCCACTGAAGCTTTCTTT.

This sequence joins TRBV12-3 or TRBV12-4 and TRBJ2-1; D remains ambiguous. CDR3 length: 11 amino acids. Trimming shortened V by 6 bases and J by 3 bases, and 3 bases separated the two germline ends. Written as DNA, the CDR3 is TGTGCCAGCAGCAACTACAATGAGCAGTTCTTC. It yields the protein CASSNYNEQFF.

J is TRBJ1-1 and V is TRBV6-6; D perhaps matches TRBD1 (6 bases). Trimming left V 4 bases short and J 3 bases short, with 12 bases between. Germline CDR1 is MNHNY and CDR2 is SVGAGI (reference sequence). CDR3 length equals 14 residues. This CDR3 reads CASSWSTGYTEAFF. The CDR3 DNA reads TGTGCCAGCAGTTGGTCAACAGGGTACACTGAAGCTTTCTTT.

This chain uses TRBV28 with TRBJ2-2, with D possibly matching TRBD2 (6 bases). From germline, CDR1 is MDHEN and CDR2 SYDVKM. This CDR3 is 12 amino acids long. Trimming cost V 8 bases and J 7 bases, with 11 bases left between them. The CDR3 sequence: CASRWGDGELFF. CDR3 in DNA: TGTGCCAGCCGTTGGGGGGACGGGGAGCTGTTTTTT.

The chain combines TRBV18 with TRBJ1-4, with 9 bases fitting TRBD1. The J segment lost 0 bases and the V segment lost 6 bases, leaving 5 bases of the junction unmatched. The germline V gene has CDR1 KGHSH and CDR2 LQKENI. There are 16 residues in the CDR3. The CDR3: CASSQGQGATNEKLFF. CDR3 DNA: TGTGCCAGCTCCCAGGGACAGGGAGCAACTAATGAAAAACTGTTTTTT. Full variable domain (missing parts from reference TRBV18 and TRBJ1-4): NAGVMQNPRHLVRRRGQEARLRCSPMKGHSHVYWYRQLPEEGLKFMVYLQKENIIDESGMPKERFSAEFPKEGPSILRIQQVVRGDSAAYFCASSQGQGATNEKLFFGSGTQLSVL.

The V call is TRBV10-1, the J call TRBJ2-1; 8 bases are a match to TRBD2. CDR3 length equals 15 residues. Looked up from germline, CDR1 is WNHNN and CDR2 is SYGVQD (reference sequence). The V segment lost 4 bases and the J segment 4 bases; nucleotides outside the gene matches: 6. CDR3 nucleotides: TGCGCCAGCAGTGGTGTCCGGGGGGGGTACAATGAGCAGTTCTTC. Translating it yields CASSGVRGGYNEQFF.

V and J are TRBV5-1 and TRBJ2-5; 7 nucleotides align to TRBD1. Germline V lookup: CDR1 SGHRS, CDR2 YFSETQ. V lost 2 bases to trimming and J lost 4 bases; unmatched junction nucleotides: 8. The CDR3 consists of 15 residues. In DNA, the CDR3 is TGCGCCAGCAGCTTCGACAGGGATTCGGTAGAGACCCAGTACTTC. Amino acid sequence: CASSFDRDSVETQYF.

This clone was recorded only once. The genes are TRBV12-2 and TRBJ2-5; TRBD2 is the table's D call and was not checked against the DNA. TRBV12-2 is an annotated pseudogene. This CDR3 region has 18 residues. The CDR3 region is CASRLPVLAGGKQETQYF. The CDR3 DNA reads TGTGCAAGTCGCTTACCGGTACTAGCGGGGGGGAAGCAAGAGACCCAGTACTTC.

The rearrangement links TRBV3-1 (or the pseudogene TRBV3-2) to TRBJ2-1; possibly TRBD2 for D (5 bases). CDR1 and CDR2 from the germline V gene are LGHDT and YNNKEL (reference sequence). The CDR3 covers 14 residues. Trimming shortened V by 0 bases and J by 8 bases, and 11 bases separated the two germline ends. The CDR3 loop is CASSQDLATYEQFF. In DNA form, the CDR3 reads TGTGCCAGCAGCCAAGATCTAGCTACCTATGAGCAGTTCTTC.

The chain joins TRBV9 to TRBJ2-7, with 7 bases aligning to TRBD1. The trim removed 2 bases at V and 3 bases at J, leaving 11 bases unmatched. Germline V lookup: CDR1 SGDLS, CDR2 YYNGEE. The CDR3 is 16 residues long. The CDR3 region is CASSVSGGFLDYEQYF. CDR3 DNA sequence: TGTGCCAGCAGCGTGTCAGGGGGATTTTTGGACTACGAGCAGTACTTC.

The gene calls are TRBV10-3 and TRBJ1-3; TRBD1 matches 9 bases. CDR3 length: 15 residues. Germline V CDR1 and CDR2: ENHRY, SYGVKD. Trimming took 8 bases from V and 1 from J; bases not matched to a gene: 6. Written as DNA, the CDR3 is TGTGCCATCGGGACAGGGAGTTGGTCTGGAAACACCATATATTTT. Its protein product is CAIGTGSWSGNTIYF.

The chain uses TRBV7-2 and TRBJ1-2, with no clear D. Between the trimmed V and J ends, which lost 1 base and 8 bases, there was a span of 11 bases. Germline CDR1 reads SGHTA; CDR2 reads FQGNSA. The CDR3 spans 13 residues. The CDR3 DNA is TGTGCCAGCAGCTTAGGGGCATCTCGGGGCTACACCTTC. Translation: CASSLGASRGYTF. Based on the CDR3 plus reference TRBV7-2 and TRBJ1-2, the full variable domain is GAGVSQSPSNKVTEKGKDVELRCDPISGHTALYWYRQSLGQGLEFLIYFQGNSAPDKSGLPSDRFSAERTGGSVSTLTIQRTQQEDSAVYLCASSLGASRGYTFGSGTRLTVV.

This clone has just one count. The J gene is TRBJ2-1, the V gene TRBV5-1; 9 bases are shared with TRBD2. Germline CDR1 reads SGHRS; CDR2 reads YFSETQ. This CDR3 is built from 15 residues. The J segment lost 4 bases and the V segment lost 0 bases, leaving 2 bases of the junction unmatched. CDR3 loop: CASSLEAGGYNEQFF. The DNA for the CDR3 is TGCGCCAGCAGCTTGGAAGCGGGGGGTTACAATGAGCAGTTCTTC.